This note documents a single T cell receptor (beta chain) sequence. TCRdb's copy holds only in-frame clones and misses some; the assay was immunoSEQ multiplex PCR. The table lists 130,000 or so clones, about 86% of them singletons. This sample was taken from a study of blood T cell repertoires in COVID-19. Across the study: Nucleic acid was either cDNA or gDNA, and it came from T cells, B-cell-depleted T cells, or PBMCs.

CDR3 length equals 16 residues. CDR1 and CDR2 from the germline V gene are MNHEY and SVGEGT. Trimming cost V 2 bases and J 1 base; bases outside gene matches: 4. This receptor was obtained from a woman aged 55 to 70 with acute or convalescent COVID-19. The chain uses TRBV6-2 or TRBV6-3 and TRBJ2-3; 9 bases are a match to TRBD2. The source material was peripheral blood. CDR3 nucleotide sequence: TGTGCCAGCAGTTACCTTAGCGGGGGCCGCACAGATACGCAGTATTTT. This codes for CASSYLSGGRTDTQYF.